This TCR beta chain was identified in a study of blood T cells in healthy people across ages. General study points: Higher diversity, along with more naive CD4+ cells, distinguished long-lived donors from aged donors. Unsorted PBMCs ruled out conclusive naive versus antigen-experienced comparison.

A second about 6 to 11 cycle PCR used barcoded and J-beta primers. MiXCR was run by TCRdb on the 5' RACE reads, yielding one entry per CDR3 protein. Of about 400,000 distinct CDR3 sequences in the sample, about 52% are singletons; the top ten hold approximately 51%. As regards this clonotype: Its antigen is unidentified.

The CDR3 sequence is 14 residues long. Per germline, CDR1 SGHTA and CDR2 FQGTGA. Trimming took 5 bases from V and 8 from J; bases not matched to a gene: 8. This clonotype originated in a man in his sixties in good health. V gene TRBV7-3 combines with J gene TRBJ2-1; 8 nucleotides match TRBD2. Sequenced material: blood. The CDR3 nucleotides read TGTGCCAGCAGCGTCGGGACTAGTGCAGATGAGCAGTTCTTC. It codes for CASSVGTSADEQFF.